These T cell receptor beta chains were read from a single sample in a study of blood T cells in healthy people across ages. Using its own MiXCR run on the 5' RACE reads, TCRdb lists one record per CDR3 protein. The sample yields approximately 2,000,000 distinct CDR3 sequences, 30% to 40% seen once. The sequenced sample consisted of blood. All receptors derive from a human donor in good health. The CDR3 runs from the conserved cysteine through the conserved F or W. Fields, in order: V gene, J gene, clone size, D gene, CDR3 protein, CDR3 DNA. A D gene is named only where the DNA matches it firmly. The size of a clone is reported for some rows only, either as once, few or many, or as a class for expanded clones.

TRBV7-9,TRBJ2-3,NA,NA,CASSSPTGTPTDTQYF,TGTGCCAGCAGCTCCCCTACCGGGACCCCCACAGATACGCAGTATTTT
TRBV7-9,TRBJ2-7,NA,NA,CASSPDGFSYEQYF,TGTGCCAGCAGCCCCGACGGGTTCTCCTACGAGCAGTACTTC
TRBV11-2,TRBJ1-4,NA,NA,CASSSKWGATNEKLFF,TGTGCCAGCAGCTCCAAGTGGGGGGCAACTAATGAAAAACTGTTTTTT
TRBV29-1,TRBJ1-2,few,NA,CSVEWVGVGYTF,TGCAGCGTTGAATGGGTTGGGGTCGGCTACACCTTC
TRBV12-3/TRBV12-4,TRBJ1-3,once,NA,CANSLTFGSRAGNTIYF,TGTGCCAACAGTTTAACGTTCGGGTCTCGAGCGGGAAACACCATATATTTT
TRBV6-5,TRBJ2-1,NA,NA,CANSKQGTLNEQFF,TGTGCCAACAGCAAACAGGGTACCCTCAATGAGCAGTTCTTC
TRBV4-1,TRBJ1-4,once,TRBD1,CASSLTPALDRAGEKLFF,TGCGCCAGCAGCCTAACCCCAGCCCTTGACAGGGCTGGTGAAAAACTGTTTTTT
TRBV3-1,TRBJ2-1,NA,TRBD2,CASSQDLGTSEDNEQFF,TGTGCCAGCAGCCAAGATTTAGGGACTAGCGAAGACAATGAGCAGTTCTTC
TRBV29-1,TRBJ1-4,few,TRBD1,CSFRQGWSEKLFF,TGCAGCTTCCGACAGGGGTGGAGTGAAAAACTGTTTTTT
TRBV10-3,TRBJ1-1,NA,NA,CAITLGVDTEAFF,TGTGCCATCACCTTGGGAGTCGACACTGAAGCTTTCTTT
TRBV7-8,TRBJ1-6,NA,TRBD1,CAGSLRDRGGSPLHF,TGTGCCGGCAGCCTTCGGGACAGGGGGGGTTCACCCCTCCACTTT
TRBV15,TRBJ2-2,few,TRBD1,CATSTDRETGELFF,TGTGCCACCAGCACTGACAGGGAAACCGGGGAGCTGTTTTTT
TRBV29-1,TRBJ2-1,NA,NA,CSVRAGGTEQFF,TGCAGCGTCAGGGCTGGAGGCACTGAGCAGTTCTTC
TRBV20-1,TRBJ1-1,few,NA,CSAREARLDTEAFF,TGCAGTGCTAGAGAGGCTCGCTTAGACACTGAAGCTTTCTTT
TRBV29-1,TRBJ2-7,NA,TRBD1,CSVSKTGVYEQYF,TGCAGCGTTTCTAAGACAGGGGTCTACGAGCAGTACTTC
TRBV10-3,TRBJ1-5,NA,TRBD1,CAISGTGDNQPQHF,TGTGCCATCAGCGGGACAGGGGACAATCAGCCCCAGCATTTT
TRBV6-6,TRBJ1-2,once,NA,CASSVGKGDGYTF,TGTGCCAGCAGTGTAGGGAAGGGGGATGGCTACACCTTC
TRBV10-3,TRBJ1-2,NA,NA,CAISESTHGDYGYTF,TGTGCCATCAGTGAGTCGACACACGGGGACTATGGCTACACCTTC
TRBV5-1,TRBJ2-3,NA,NA,CASSLVQGGHTQYF,TGCGCCAGCAGCTTGGTACAGGGTGGGCATACGCAGTATTTT
TRBV9,TRBJ1-1,few,NA,CASSVAVGSTEAFF,TGTGCCAGCAGCGTAGCGGTCGGGAGCACTGAAGCTTTCTTT
TRBV4-1,TRBJ2-5,few,NA,CASSQEEMAGKQETQYF,TGCGCCAGCAGCCAAGAGGAGATGGCGGGGAAGCAAGAGACCCAGTACTTC
TRBV19,TRBJ2-5,NA,TRBD2,CASSPKRGGQETQYF,TGTGCCAGTAGTCCAAAGCGGGGGGGCCAAGAGACCCAGTACTTC